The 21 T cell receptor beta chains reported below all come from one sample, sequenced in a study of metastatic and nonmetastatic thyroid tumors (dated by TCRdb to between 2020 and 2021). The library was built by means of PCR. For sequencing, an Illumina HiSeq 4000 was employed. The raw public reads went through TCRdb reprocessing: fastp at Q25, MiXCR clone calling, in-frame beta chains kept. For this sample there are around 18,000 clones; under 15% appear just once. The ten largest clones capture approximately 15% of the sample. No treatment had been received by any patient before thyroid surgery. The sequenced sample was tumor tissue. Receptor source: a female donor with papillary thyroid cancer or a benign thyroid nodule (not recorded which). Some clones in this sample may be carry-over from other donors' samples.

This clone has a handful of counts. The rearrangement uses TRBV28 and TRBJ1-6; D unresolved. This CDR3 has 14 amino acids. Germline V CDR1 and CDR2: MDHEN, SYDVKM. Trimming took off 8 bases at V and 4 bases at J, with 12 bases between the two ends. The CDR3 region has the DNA TGTGCCAGCCGTCTTGTGACTTATAATTCACCCCTCCACTTT. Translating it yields CASRLVTYNSPLHF.

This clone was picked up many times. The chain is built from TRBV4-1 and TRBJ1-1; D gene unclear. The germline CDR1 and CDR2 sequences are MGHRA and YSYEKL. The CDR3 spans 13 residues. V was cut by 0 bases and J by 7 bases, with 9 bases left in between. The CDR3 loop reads CASSQELRNEAFF. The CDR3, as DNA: TGCGCCAGCAGCCAAGAATTAAGAAATGAAGCTTTCTTT.

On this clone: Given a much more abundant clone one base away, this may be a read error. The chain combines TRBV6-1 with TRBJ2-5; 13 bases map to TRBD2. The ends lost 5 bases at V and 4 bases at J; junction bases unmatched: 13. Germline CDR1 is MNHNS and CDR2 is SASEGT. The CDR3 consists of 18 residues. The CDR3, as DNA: TGTGCCAGCAGTTCCCCACCGGGACTAGCGGGAACTAGAGAGACCCAGTACTTC. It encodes CASSSPPGLAGTRETQYF.

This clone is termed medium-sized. CDR3 amino acids: CATSRDGGYYGYTF. CDR3 in DNA: TGTGCCACCAGCAGAGATGGGGGTTACTATGGCTACACCTTC. J is TRBJ1-2 and V is TRBV15; tentatively, D is TRBD1 (5 bases). This CDR3 contains 14 residues. The germline V gene has CDR1 LNHNV and CDR2 YYDKDF (reference sequence). The V end was cut by 0 bases, the J end by 3 bases, with 8 bases between.

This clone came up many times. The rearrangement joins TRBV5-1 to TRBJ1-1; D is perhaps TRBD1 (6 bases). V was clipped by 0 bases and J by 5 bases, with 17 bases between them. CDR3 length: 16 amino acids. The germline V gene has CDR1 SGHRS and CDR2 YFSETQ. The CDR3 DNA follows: TGCGCCAGCAGCTTGGCCTGCAGGGGAGCGAGGACTGAAGCTTTCTTT. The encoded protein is CASSLACRGARTEAFF.

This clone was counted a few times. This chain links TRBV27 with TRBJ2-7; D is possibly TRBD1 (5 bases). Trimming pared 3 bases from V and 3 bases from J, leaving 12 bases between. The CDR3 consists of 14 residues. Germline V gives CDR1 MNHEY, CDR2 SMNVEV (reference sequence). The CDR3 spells CASSLGRGFYEQYF. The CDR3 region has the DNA TGTGCCAGCAGTTTGGGTAGGGGTTTCTACGAGCAGTACTTC.

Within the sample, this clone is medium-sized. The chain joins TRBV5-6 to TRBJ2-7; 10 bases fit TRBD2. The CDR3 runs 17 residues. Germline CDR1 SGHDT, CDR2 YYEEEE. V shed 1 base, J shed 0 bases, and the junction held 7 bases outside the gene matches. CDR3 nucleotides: TGTGCCAGCAGCTTGAGCCTAGCGGGGGTAAGCTCCTACGAGCAGTACTTC. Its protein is CASSLSLAGVSSYEQYF. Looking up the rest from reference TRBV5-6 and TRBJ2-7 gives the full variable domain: DAGVTQSPTHLIKTRGQQVTLRCSPKSGHDTVSWYQQALGQGPQFIFQYYEEEERQRGNFPDRFSGHQFPNYSSELNVNALLLGDSALYLCASSLSLAGVSSYEQYFGPGTRLTVT.

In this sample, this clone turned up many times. CDR3 sequence: CASSGGFEQFF. The CDR3 coding sequence is TGTGCCAGCAGTGGGGGATTTGAGCAGTTCTTC. The J gene is TRBJ2-1, the V gene TRBV5-4; D tentatively fits TRBD1 or TRBD2 (5 bases each). The CDR3 spans 11 residues. Germline-derived CDR1 and CDR2 are SGHNT and YYREEE (reference sequence). V lost 5 bases and J lost 9, with 9 bases in between.

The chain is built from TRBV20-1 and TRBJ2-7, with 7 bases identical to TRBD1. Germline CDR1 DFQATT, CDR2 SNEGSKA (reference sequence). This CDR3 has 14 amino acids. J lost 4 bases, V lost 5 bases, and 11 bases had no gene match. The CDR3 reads CSACSPGQSYEQYF. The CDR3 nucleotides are TGCAGTGCTTGTAGCCCGGGACAGTCATACGAGCAGTACTTC.

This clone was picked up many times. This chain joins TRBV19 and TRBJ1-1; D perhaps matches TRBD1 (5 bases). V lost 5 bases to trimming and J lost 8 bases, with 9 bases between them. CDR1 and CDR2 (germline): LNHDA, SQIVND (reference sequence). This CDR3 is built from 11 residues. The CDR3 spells CASSVWTEAFF. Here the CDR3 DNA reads TGTGCCAGTAGTGTCTGGACAGAAGCTTTCTTT.

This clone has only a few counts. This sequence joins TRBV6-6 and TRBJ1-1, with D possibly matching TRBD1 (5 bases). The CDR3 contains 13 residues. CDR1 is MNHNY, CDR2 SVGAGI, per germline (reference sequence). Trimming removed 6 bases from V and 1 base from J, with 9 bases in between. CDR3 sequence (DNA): TGTGCCAGCAGCTTACAGGAGAACACTGAAGCTTTCTTT. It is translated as CASSLQENTEAFF.

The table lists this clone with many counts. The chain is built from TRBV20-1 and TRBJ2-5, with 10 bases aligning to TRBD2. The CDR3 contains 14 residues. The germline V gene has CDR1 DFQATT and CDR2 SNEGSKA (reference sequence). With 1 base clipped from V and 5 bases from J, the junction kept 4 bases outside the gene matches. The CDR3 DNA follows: TGCAGTGCTAGAGTGGTTAGCGGGGGGGAGACCCAGTACTTC. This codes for CSARVVSGGETQYF.

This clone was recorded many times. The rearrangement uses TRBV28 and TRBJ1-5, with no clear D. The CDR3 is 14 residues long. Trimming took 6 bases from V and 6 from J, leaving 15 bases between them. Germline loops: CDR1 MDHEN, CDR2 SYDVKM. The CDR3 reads CASSLLQRSQPQHF. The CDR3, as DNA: TGTGCCAGCAGCCTTTTGCAGAGGAGTCAGCCCCAGCATTTT.

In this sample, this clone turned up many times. This CDR3 is CASEDRGYGYTF. The CDR3 DNA reads TGTGCCAGCGAAGACAGGGGCTATGGCTACACCTTC. The chain links TRBV28 to TRBJ1-2; 8 bases map to TRBD1. Germline-derived CDR1 and CDR2 are MDHEN and SYDVKM. The CDR3 has 12 amino acids. With 8 bases clipped from V and 4 bases from J, the junction kept 3 bases outside the gene matches.

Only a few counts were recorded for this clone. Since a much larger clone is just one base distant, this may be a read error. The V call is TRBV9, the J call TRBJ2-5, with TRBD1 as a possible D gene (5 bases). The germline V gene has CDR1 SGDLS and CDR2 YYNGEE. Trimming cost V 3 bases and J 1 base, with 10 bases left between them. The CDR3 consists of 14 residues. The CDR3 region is CASSARQSQETQYF. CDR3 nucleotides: TGTGCCAGCAGCGCCCGACAGAGCCAAGAGACCCAGTACTTC.

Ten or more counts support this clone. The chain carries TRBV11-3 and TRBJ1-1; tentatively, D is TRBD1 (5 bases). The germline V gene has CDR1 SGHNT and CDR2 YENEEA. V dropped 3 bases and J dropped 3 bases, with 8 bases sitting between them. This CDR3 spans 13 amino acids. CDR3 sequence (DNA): TGTGCCAGCAGCTTCTCCAGGGACACTGAAGCTTTCTTT. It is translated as CASSFSRDTEAFF.

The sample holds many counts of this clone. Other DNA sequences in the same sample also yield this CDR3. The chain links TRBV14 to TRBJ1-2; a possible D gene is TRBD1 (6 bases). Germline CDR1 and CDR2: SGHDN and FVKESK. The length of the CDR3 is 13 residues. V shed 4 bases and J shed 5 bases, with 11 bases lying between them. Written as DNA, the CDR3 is TGTGCCAGCAGCCTTGCGGGGGCGTATGGCTACACCTTC. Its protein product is CASSLAGAYGYTF.

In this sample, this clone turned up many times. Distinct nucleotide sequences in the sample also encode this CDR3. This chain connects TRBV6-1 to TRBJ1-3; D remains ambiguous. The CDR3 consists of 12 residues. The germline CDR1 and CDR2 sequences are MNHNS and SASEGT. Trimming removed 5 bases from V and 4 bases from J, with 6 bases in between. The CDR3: CASSPSGNTIYF. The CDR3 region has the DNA TGTGCCAGCAGTCCCTCGGGAAACACCATATATTTT.

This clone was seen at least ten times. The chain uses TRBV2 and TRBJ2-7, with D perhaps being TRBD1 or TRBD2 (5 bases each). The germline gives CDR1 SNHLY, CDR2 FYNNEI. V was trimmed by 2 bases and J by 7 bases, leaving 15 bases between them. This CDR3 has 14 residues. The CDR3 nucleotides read TGTGCCAGCAGTGAACAGGGCAGCTCGGGAGAGCAGTACTTC. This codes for CASSEQGSSGEQYF.

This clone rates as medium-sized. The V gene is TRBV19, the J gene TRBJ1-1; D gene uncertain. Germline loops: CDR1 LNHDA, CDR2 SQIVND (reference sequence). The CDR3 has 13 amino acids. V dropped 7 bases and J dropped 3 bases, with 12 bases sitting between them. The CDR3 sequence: CASISILHTEAFF. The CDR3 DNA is TGTGCCAGTATCAGTATCCTTCACACTGAAGCTTTCTTT. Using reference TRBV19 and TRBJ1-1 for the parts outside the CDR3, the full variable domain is DGGITQSPKYLFRKEGQNVTLSCEQNLNHDAMYWYRQDPGQGLRLIYYSQIVNDFQKGDIAEGYSVSREKKESFPLTVTSAQKNPTAFYLCASISILHTEAFFGQGTRLTVV.

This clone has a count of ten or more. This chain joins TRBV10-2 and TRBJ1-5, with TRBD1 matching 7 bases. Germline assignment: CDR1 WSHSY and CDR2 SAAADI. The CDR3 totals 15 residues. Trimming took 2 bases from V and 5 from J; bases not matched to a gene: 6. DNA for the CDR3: TGCGCCAGCAGTGAGAGGGGGCGAATAGATCAGCCCCAGCATTTT. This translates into CASSERGRIDQPQHF.